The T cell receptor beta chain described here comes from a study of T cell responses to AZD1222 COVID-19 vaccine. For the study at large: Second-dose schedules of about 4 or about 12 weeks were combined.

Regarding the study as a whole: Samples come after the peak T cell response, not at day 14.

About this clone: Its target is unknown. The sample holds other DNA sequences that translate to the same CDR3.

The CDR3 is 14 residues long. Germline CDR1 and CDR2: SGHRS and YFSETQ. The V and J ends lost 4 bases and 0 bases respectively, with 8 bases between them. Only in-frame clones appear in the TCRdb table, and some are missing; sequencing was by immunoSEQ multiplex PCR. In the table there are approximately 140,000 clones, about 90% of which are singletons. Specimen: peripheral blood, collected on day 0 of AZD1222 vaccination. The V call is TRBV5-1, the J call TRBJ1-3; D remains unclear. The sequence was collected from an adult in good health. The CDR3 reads CASSLRDSGNTIYF. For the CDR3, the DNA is TGCGCCAGCAGCCTTCGTGACTCTGGAAACACCATATATTTT.